The present T cell receptor (beta chain) was sequenced within a study of blood T cell repertoires in COVID-19. The wider study: Spain, Italy and the United States supplied samples that represented acute and convalescent COVID-19. Sources were T cells, B-cell-depleted T cells, or PBMCs; the material itself was cDNA or gDNA.

Original analysis: Reference gene primer amplification yielded estimated nucleated cell counts. TCRdb keeps only in-frame clones here, not all; method: immunoSEQ multiplex PCR. V and J calls plus clone size are reproduced from that table; the DNA served to infer D and trimming. Of nearly 200,000 clones listed, almost 85% are singletons. V lost 4 bases, J lost 3 bases, and 8 bases stayed unmatched. In germline, CDR1 is SGHRS, CDR2 YFSETQ. The CDR3 length is 16 residues. Material: peripheral blood. The receptor was isolated from a woman between 65 and 79 years old with active or convalescent COVID-19. The chain carries TRBV5-1 and TRBJ2-1; 9 bases map to TRBD2. The CDR3 spells CASSPLTSGDYNEQFF. DNA for the CDR3: TGCGCCAGCAGCCCCCTGACTAGCGGAGACTACAATGAGCAGTTCTTC.